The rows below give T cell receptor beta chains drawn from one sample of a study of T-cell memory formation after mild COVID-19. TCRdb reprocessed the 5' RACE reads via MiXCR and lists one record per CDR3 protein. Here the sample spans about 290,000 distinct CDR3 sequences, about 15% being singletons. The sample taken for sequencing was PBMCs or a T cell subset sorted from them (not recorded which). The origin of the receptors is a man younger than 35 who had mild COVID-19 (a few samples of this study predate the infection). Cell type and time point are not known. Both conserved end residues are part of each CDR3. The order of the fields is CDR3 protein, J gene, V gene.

CDR3: CSATSGDTGELFF; J: TRBJ2-2; V: TRBV20-1
CDR3: CASSFQGQGTRSPLHF; J: TRBJ1-6; V: TRBV6-5
CDR3: CASSQPHTEAFF; J: TRBJ1-1; V: TRBV6-5
CDR3: CASSLYSGIDEQFF; J: TRBJ2-1; V: TRBV5-1
CDR3: CASSLEEQGEYGYTF; J: TRBJ1-2; V: TRBV7-2
CDR3: CASSPPQGLPGNTIYF; J: TRBJ1-3; V: TRBV18
CDR3: CASKGDKNIQYF; J: TRBJ2-4; V: TRBV28
CDR3: CASSLYTGRTNEKLFF; J: TRBJ1-4; V: TRBV27
CDR3: CASSYFYEQYF; J: TRBJ2-7; V: TRBV6-2/TRBV6-3
CDR3: CASRPTGTQPQHF; J: TRBJ1-5; V: TRBV6-2/TRBV6-3
CDR3: CASRQPGQGSLKGGTEAFF; J: TRBJ1-1; V: TRBV4-1
CDR3: CASWDRDGPNEQFF; J: TRBJ2-1; V: TRBV12-3/TRBV12-4
CDR3: CASSSLGYGYTF; J: TRBJ1-2; V: TRBV7-8
CDR3: CASSFRARGTGELFF; J: TRBJ2-2; V: TRBV28
CDR3: CAISELASTGELFF; J: TRBJ2-2; V: TRBV10-3
CDR3: CASSFSGPNGYTF; J: TRBJ1-2; V: TRBV7-9
CDR3: CASSQGGSGYTF; J: TRBJ1-2; V: TRBV4-1
CDR3: CATSPGRRTEAFF; J: TRBJ1-1; V: TRBV3-1
CDR3: CASTTHADTQYF; J: TRBJ2-3; V: TRBV5-1
CDR3: CASSSSDSLNTGELFF; J: TRBJ2-2; V: TRBV7-2
CDR3: CASSLTSDEQFF; J: TRBJ2-1; V: TRBV12-3/TRBV12-4
CDR3: CASSLDGHSNTEAFF; J: TRBJ1-1; V: TRBV5-1
CDR3: CASSEQGGYGYTF; J: TRBJ1-2; V: TRBV2
CDR3: CASSQDPASYGYTF; J: TRBJ1-2; V: TRBV11-2
CDR3: CASSPWGGVNTEAFF; J: TRBJ1-1; V: TRBV5-1
CDR3: CASSWTGGPTGAFF; J: TRBJ1-1; V: TRBV5-6
CDR3: CASSPGQDRTDTQYF; J: TRBJ2-3; V: TRBV4-1
CDR3: CAFEAGRRNYGYTF; J: TRBJ1-2; V: TRBV30
CDR3: CASSQSSGLGGQETQYF; J: TRBJ2-5; V: TRBV4-2
CDR3: CASSLLGRQGPGELFF; J: TRBJ2-2; V: TRBV6-5
CDR3: CASSDRDGANGYTF; J: TRBJ1-2; V: TRBV5-1
CDR3: CSASGGGFNEQFF; J: TRBJ2-1; V: TRBV20-1
CDR3: CATRDGTPEQFF; J: TRBJ2-1; V: TRBV7-9
CDR3: CSARDPGGYTEAFF; J: TRBJ1-1; V: TRBV20-1
CDR3: CATRDGYNEQFF; J: TRBJ2-1; V: TRBV24-1
CDR3: CASSYGTPLGEQYF; J: TRBJ2-7; V: TRBV6-5
CDR3: CAISEGETGNTIYF; J: TRBJ1-3; V: TRBV10-3
CDR3: CASSFAGAGNEQFF; J: TRBJ2-1; V: TRBV7-2
CDR3: CASSPTPLTYDIEQFF; J: TRBJ2-1; V: TRBV12-3/TRBV12-4
CDR3: CASTSGGPTDTQYF; J: TRBJ2-3; V: TRBV27
CDR3: CASSLRGRIYNEQFF; J: TRBJ2-1; V: TRBV28
CDR3: CASSDGGQQPQHF; J: TRBJ1-5; V: TRBV6-1
CDR3: CASSLDSGNTIYF; J: TRBJ1-3; V: TRBV7-9
CDR3: CASSVVALWDTQYF; J: TRBJ2-3; V: TRBV7-2
CDR3: CASSLDLPGGRDTQYF; J: TRBJ2-3; V: TRBV5-6
CDR3: CASSLVGRAYEQYF; J: TRBJ2-7; V: TRBV5-6
CDR3: CASSDIRTVGLNTEAFF; J: TRBJ1-1; V: TRBV5-6